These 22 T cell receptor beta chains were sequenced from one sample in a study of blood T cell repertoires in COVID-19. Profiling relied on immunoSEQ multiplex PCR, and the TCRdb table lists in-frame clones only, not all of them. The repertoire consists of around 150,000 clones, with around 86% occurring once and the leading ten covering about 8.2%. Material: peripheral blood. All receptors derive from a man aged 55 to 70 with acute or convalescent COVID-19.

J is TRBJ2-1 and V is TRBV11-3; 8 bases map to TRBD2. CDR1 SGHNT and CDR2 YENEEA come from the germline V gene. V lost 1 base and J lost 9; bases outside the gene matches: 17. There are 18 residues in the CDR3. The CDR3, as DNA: TGTGCCAGCAGCTTAGTATCCCCTCGGACTAGCCCGGGAACTGAGCAGTTCTTC. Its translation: CASSLVSPRTSPGTEQFF.

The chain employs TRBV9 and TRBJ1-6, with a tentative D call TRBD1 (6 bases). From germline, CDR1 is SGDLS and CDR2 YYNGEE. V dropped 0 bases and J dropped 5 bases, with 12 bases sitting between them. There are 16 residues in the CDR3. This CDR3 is CASSVAPGHNNSPLHF. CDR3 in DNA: TGTGCCAGCAGCGTAGCACCGGGACACAATAATTCACCCCTCCACTTT. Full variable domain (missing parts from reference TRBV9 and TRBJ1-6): DSGVTQTPKHLITATGQRVTLRCSPRSGDLSVYWYQQSLDQGLQFLIQYYNGEERAKGNILERFSAQQFPDLHSELNLSSLELGDSALYFCASSVAPGHNNSPLHFGNGTRLTVT.

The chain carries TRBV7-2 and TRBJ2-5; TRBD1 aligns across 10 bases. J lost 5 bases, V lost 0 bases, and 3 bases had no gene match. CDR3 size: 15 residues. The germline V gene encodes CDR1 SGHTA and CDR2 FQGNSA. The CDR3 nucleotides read TGTGCCAGCAGCTTAGCAGGGACAGGGGCGGAGACCCAGTACTTC. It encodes CASSLAGTGAETQYF.

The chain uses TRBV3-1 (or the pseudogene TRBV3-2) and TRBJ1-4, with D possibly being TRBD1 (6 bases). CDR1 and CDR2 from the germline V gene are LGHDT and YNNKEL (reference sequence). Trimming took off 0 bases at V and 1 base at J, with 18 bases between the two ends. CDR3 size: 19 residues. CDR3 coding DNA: TGTGCCAGCAGCCAAGATTTTCGGCAGGGGATGAGAACTAATGAAAAACTGTTTTTT. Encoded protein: CASSQDFRQGMRTNEKLFF.

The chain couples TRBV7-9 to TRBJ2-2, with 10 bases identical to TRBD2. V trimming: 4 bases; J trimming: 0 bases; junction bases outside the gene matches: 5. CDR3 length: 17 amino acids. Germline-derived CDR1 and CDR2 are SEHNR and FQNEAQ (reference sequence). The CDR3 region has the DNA TGTGCCAGCAGCTCCCCTAGCGGGAGTTCGAACACCGGGGAGCTGTTTTTT. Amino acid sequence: CASSSPSGSSNTGELFF.

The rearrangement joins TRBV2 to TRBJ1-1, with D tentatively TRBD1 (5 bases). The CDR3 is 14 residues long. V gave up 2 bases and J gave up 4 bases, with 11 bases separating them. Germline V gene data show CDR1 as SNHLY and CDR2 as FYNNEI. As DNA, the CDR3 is TGTGCCAGCAGTGAATACGGGGGAAGCACTGAAGCTTTCTTT. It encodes CASSEYGGSTEAFF.

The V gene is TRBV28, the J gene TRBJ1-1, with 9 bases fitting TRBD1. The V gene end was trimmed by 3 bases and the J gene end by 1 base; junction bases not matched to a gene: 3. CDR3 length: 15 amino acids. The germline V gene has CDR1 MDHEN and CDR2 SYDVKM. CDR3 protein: CASSFTDRGNTEAFF. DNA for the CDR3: TGTGCCAGCAGTTTCACGGACAGGGGGAACACTGAAGCTTTCTTT.

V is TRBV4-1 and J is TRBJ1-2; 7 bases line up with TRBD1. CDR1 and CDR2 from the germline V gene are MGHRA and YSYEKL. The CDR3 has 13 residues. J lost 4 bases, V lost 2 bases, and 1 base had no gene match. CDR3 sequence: CASSQRQGYGYTF. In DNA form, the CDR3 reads TGCGCCAGCAGCCAAAGACAGGGCTATGGCTACACCTTC.

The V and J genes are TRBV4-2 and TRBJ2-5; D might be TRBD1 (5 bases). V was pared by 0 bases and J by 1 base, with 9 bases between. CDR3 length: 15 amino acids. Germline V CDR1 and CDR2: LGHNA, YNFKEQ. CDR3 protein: CASSQDRQSQETQYF. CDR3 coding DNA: TGTGCCAGCAGCCAAGATCGACAGAGCCAAGAGACCCAGTACTTC.

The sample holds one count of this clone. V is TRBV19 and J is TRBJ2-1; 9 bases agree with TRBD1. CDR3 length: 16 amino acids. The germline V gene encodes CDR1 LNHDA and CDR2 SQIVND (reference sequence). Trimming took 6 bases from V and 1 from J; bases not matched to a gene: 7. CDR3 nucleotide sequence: TGTGCCAGTAGGGATCCGGGACAGGGTTCCTACAATGAGCAGTTCTTC. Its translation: CASRDPGQGSYNEQFF.

CDR3 bases: TGTGCCTGGAGTCGGGACAACCAGAATCAGCCCCAGCATTTT. It is translated as CAWSRDNQNQPQHF. V gene TRBV30 combines with J gene TRBJ1-5; D perhaps matches TRBD1 (6 bases). This CDR3 comprises 14 residues. V gave up 2 bases and J gave up 4 bases, with 12 bases separating them. The V gene's germline CDR1 is GTSNPN and CDR2 SVGIG (reference sequence).

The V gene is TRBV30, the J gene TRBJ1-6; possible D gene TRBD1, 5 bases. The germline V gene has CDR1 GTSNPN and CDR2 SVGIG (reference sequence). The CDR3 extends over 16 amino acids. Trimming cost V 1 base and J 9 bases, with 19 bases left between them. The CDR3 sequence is CAWSALGQRISSPLHF. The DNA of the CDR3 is TGTGCCTGGAGTGCCCTGGGGCAGAGGATTAGTTCACCCCTCCACTTT.

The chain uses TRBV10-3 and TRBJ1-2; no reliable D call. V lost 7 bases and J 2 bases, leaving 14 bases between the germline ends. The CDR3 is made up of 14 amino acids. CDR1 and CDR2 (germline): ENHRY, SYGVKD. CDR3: CAITEGPENYGYTF. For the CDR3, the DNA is TGTGCCATCACCGAGGGCCCCGAAAACTATGGCTACACCTTC.

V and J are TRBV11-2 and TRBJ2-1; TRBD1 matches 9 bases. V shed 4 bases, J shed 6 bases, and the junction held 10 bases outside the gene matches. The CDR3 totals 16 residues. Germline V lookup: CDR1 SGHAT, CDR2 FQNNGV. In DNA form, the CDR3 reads TGTGCCAGCAGCTCCCTCCGGGGACAGGGTATCAATGAGCAGTTCTTC. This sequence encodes CASSSLRGQGINEQFF.

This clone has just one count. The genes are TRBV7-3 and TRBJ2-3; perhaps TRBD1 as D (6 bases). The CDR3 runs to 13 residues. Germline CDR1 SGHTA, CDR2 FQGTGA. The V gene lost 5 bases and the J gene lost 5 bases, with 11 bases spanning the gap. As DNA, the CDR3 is TGTGCCAGCAGCCTACAGGGTCAAGATACGCAGTATTTT. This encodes CASSLQGQDTQYF.

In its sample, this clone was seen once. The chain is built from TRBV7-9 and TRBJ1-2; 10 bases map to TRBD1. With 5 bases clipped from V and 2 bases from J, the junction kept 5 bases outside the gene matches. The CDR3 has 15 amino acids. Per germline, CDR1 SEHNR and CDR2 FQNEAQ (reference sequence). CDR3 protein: CASSKPGQGNYGYTF. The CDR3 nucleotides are TGTGCCAGCAGCAAACCGGGACAGGGGAACTATGGCTACACCTTC.

CDR3: CASSRDANEKLFF. CDR3 nucleotide sequence: TGTGCCAGCTCGCGGGACGCTAATGAAAAACTGTTTTTT. This chain links TRBV18 with TRBJ1-4; tentatively, D is TRBD1 (5 bases). Trimming shortened V by 6 bases and J by 3 bases, and 8 bases separated the two germline ends. The CDR3 has 13 amino acids. Germline V gene data show CDR1 as KGHSH and CDR2 as LQKENI. Variable domain in full (rest from reference TRBV18 and TRBJ1-4): NAGVMQNPRHLVRRRGQEARLRCSPMKGHSHVYWYRQLPEEGLKFMVYLQKENIIDESGMPKERFSAEFPKEGPSILRIQQVVRGDSAAYFCASSRDANEKLFFGSGTQLSVL.

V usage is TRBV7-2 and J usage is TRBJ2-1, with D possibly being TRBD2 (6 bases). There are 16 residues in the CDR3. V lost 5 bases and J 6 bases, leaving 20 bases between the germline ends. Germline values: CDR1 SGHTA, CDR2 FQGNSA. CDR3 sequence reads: CASSRFLSGALNEQFF. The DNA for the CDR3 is TGTGCCAGCAGCCGTTTTCTTTCGGGAGCTCTCAATGAGCAGTTCTTC.

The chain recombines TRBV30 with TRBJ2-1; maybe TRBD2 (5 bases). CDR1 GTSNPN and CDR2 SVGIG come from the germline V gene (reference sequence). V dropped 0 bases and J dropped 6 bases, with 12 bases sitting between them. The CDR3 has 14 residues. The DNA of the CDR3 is TGTGCCTGGAGTGTCGGGCTAGCCCTCAATGAGCAGTTCTTC. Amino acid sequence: CAWSVGLALNEQFF.

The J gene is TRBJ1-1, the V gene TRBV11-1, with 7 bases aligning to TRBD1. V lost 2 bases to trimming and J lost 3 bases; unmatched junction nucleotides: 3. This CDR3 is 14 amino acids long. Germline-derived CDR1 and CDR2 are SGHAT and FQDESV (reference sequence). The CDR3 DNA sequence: TGTGCCAGCAGCTTATTCACAGGGGACACTGAAGCTTTCTTT. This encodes CASSLFTGDTEAFF.

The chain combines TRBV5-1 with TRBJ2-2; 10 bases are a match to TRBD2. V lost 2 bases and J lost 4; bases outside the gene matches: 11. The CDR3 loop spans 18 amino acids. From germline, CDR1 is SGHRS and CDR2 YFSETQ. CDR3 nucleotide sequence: TGCGCCAGCAGCTTTATGGGGCTAGCGGGAGATAGCACCGGGGAGCTGTTTTTT. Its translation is CASSFMGLAGDSTGELFF.

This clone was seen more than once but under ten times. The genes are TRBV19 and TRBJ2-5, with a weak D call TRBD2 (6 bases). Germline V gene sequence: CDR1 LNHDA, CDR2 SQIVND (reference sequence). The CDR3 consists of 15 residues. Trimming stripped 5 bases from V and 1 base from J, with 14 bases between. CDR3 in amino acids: CASSSRRGLQETQYF. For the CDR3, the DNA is TGTGCCAGTAGTTCGCGGAGGGGCCTCCAAGAGACCCAGTACTTC.